These 27 T cell receptor beta chains were all obtained from the same sample, sequenced in a study of blood T cell repertoires in COVID-19 (dated by TCRdb to 2020 to 2021). The library was made by the immunoSEQ multiplex PCR assay. Here the immuneACCESS table is served through TCRdb, limited to in-frame sequences with V and J called. Missing clones are a known gap in these copies; in checked studies unresolved V genes cover under half, and the rest lacks a known reason. For this sample there are 250,000 or so clones; under 90% appear just once. About 3.6% of the sample goes to the ten largest clones. The specimen sequenced was PBMCs or T cells enriched from blood (not recorded which). These receptors were obtained from a woman aged 40 to 55 who had been exposed to COVID-19.

This clone was observed a few times. The chain employs TRBV24-1 and TRBJ1-1; weak D call: TRBD1 (6 bases). The germline CDR1 and CDR2 sequences are KGHDR and SFDVKD. The CDR3 loop spans 13 amino acids. V was clipped by 9 bases and J by 0 bases, with 10 bases between them. This CDR3 is CATRGAMNTEAFF. CDR3 bases: TGTGCCACCCGGGGGGCCATGAACACTGAAGCTTTCTTT.

The chain recombines TRBV7-2 with TRBJ2-3; 7 bases align to TRBD2. Germline V gene sequence: CDR1 SGHTA, CDR2 FQGNSA. Losses at the gene ends were 2 bases for V and 4 bases for J; bases not matched to a gene: 6. CDR3 length equals 15 residues. The CDR3 DNA reads TGTGCCAGCAGCTTACAAGCGGGATCGCCAGATACGCAGTATTTT. Its protein product is CASSLQAGSPDTQYF.

The chain employs TRBV6-6 and TRBJ1-1, with D perhaps matching TRBD1 (6 bases). The CDR3 is 13 amino acids. In germline, CDR1 is MNHNY, CDR2 SVGAGI (reference sequence). V was shortened by 6 bases and J by 4 bases, with 12 bases between the two germline ends. CDR3 amino acids: CASRPTGSTEAFF. Written as DNA, the CDR3 is TGTGCCAGCAGACCCACAGGGAGCACTGAAGCTTTCTTT.

The V call is TRBV5-5, the J call TRBJ2-5, with TRBD2 matching 14 bases. The CDR3 is 16 amino acids. The germline gives CDR1 SGHKS, CDR2 YYEKEE (reference sequence). J was trimmed by 1 base and V by 4 bases; bases with no gene match: 3. The CDR3 loop is CASSAGLAGGQETQYF. CDR3 DNA sequence: TGTGCCAGCAGCGCCGGACTAGCGGGGGGCCAAGAGACCCAGTACTTC.

The V and J genes are TRBV19 and TRBJ1-2; tentatively, D is TRBD1 (5 bases). V lost 4 bases, J lost 10 bases, and 19 bases lay in between. The germline gives CDR1 LNHDA, CDR2 SQIVND (reference sequence). The CDR3 has 14 amino acids. CDR3: CASSSQGAQGSYTF. CDR3 DNA sequence: TGTGCCAGTAGTAGCCAAGGGGCCCAGGGATCCTACACCTTC.

V and J are TRBV5-1 and TRBJ2-5; 14 nucleotides match TRBD2. The CDR3 runs to 17 residues. Trimming removed 4 bases from V and 0 bases from J; junction bases left unmatched: 5. Germline CDR1 SGHRS, CDR2 YFSETQ. The CDR3 DNA follows: TGCGCCAGCAGCAGAGGGACTAGCGGGGGAAACCAAGAGACCCAGTACTTC. It translates to CASSRGTSGGNQETQYF. The full variable domain, completed using reference TRBV5-1 and TRBJ2-5, is KAGVTQTPRYLIKTRGQQVTLSCSPISGHRSVSWYQQTPGQGLQFLFEYFSETQRNKGNFPGRFSGRQFSNSRSEMNVSTLELGDSALYLCASSRGTSGGNQETQYFGPGTRLLVL.

The chain couples TRBV7-3 to TRBJ2-5; 7 bases line up with TRBD1. This CDR3 contains 14 residues. CDR1 is SGHTA, CDR2 FQGTGA, per germline. The trim removed 4 bases at V and 5 bases at J, leaving 7 bases unmatched. The CDR3 coding sequence is TGTGCCAGCAGCTCCCGACAGGGCTCGGAGACCCAGTACTTC. Encoded protein: CASSSRQGSETQYF.

The V call is TRBV18, the J call TRBJ1-2, with unresolved D. The V end was cut by 5 bases, the J end by 3 bases, with 4 bases between. This CDR3 comprises 11 residues. Germline CDR1 is KGHSH and CDR2 is LQKENI. In nucleotides, the CDR3 is TGTGCCAGCTCATCGGACTATGGCTACACCTTC. The encoded protein is CASSSDYGYTF.

This sequence joins TRBV7-2 and TRBJ1-2; 12 bases line up with TRBD1. The CDR3 sequence is 16 residues long. V lost 5 bases and J lost 8; bases outside the gene matches: 12. CDR1 and CDR2 from the germline V gene are SGHTA and FQGNSA. CDR3 sequence: CASSPRWGQGAGGYTF. CDR3 in DNA: TGTGCCAGCAGCCCACGCTGGGGACAGGGGGCGGGGGGCTACACCTTC.

This clone was seen just once. The chain combines TRBV2 with TRBJ2-1, with D hard to call. CDR1 and CDR2 (germline): SNHLY, FYNNEI. Trimming left V 4 bases short and J 6 bases short, with 7 bases between. The CDR3 has 12 amino acids. The CDR3 is CASSGPGNEQFF. The CDR3 bases are TGTGCCAGCAGTGGCCCCGGCAATGAGCAGTTCTTC.

In this sample, this clone turned up many times. The chain recombines TRBV15 with TRBJ1-1; 8 nucleotides agree with TRBD1. The CDR3 consists of 12 residues. With V trimmed by 6 bases and J by 9 bases, 6 bases remained unmatched. Germline V lookup: CDR1 LNHNV, CDR2 YYDKDF (reference sequence). Here the CDR3 reads CATRLGTGQAFF. The CDR3 DNA follows: TGTGCCACCAGATTAGGGACAGGACAAGCTTTCTTT.

The chain is built from TRBV28 and TRBJ2-7; D is undetermined. Per germline, CDR1 MDHEN and CDR2 SYDVKM. The CDR3 has 13 amino acids. V lost 4 bases, J lost 5 bases, and 12 bases lay in between. The CDR3 region is CASSSLMSDEQYF. The CDR3, as DNA: TGTGCCAGCAGTTCACTGATGTCGGACGAGCAGTACTTC.

The gene calls are TRBV4-1 and TRBJ2-5; possibly TRBD2 for D (6 bases). V was clipped by 1 base and J by 3 bases, with 12 bases between them. This CDR3 contains 15 residues. Germline V gene data show CDR1 as MGHRA and CDR2 as YSYEKL. In DNA, the CDR3 is TGCGCCAGCAGCCAAGGCTGGGGGGAAGAAGAGACCCAGTACTTC. It encodes CASSQGWGEEETQYF.

The chain recombines TRBV24-1 with TRBJ2-5, with TRBD2 identical over 7 bases. The CDR3 is 14 residues long. J lost 6 bases, V lost 4 bases, and 7 bases had no gene match. Germline CDR1 and CDR2: KGHDR and SFDVKD. The CDR3 bases are TGTGCCACCAGTGACGGGAGGTCCGCCAAGACCCAGTACTTC. It codes for CATSDGRSAKTQYF.

The chain carries TRBV5-1 and TRBJ1-1; possibly TRBD1 for D (5 bases). This CDR3 is 13 amino acids long. CDR1 and CDR2 (germline): SGHRS, YFSETQ. V gave up 3 bases and J gave up 3 bases, with 9 bases separating them. This CDR3 reads CASSYRSDTEAFF. The CDR3 DNA is TGCGCCAGCAGCTACAGGTCGGACACTGAAGCTTTCTTT.

In DNA, the CDR3 is TGTGCCAGCAGCCAGGGGGCTAGCACAGATACGCAGTATTTT. This gives the protein CASSQGASTDTQYF. The V gene is TRBV7-3, the J gene TRBJ2-3, with TRBD1 matching 8 bases. CDR1 SGHTA and CDR2 FQGTGA come from the germline V gene. Losses at the gene ends were 5 bases for V and 0 bases for J; bases not matched to a gene: 1. The CDR3 is 14 amino acids.

The J gene is TRBJ2-7, the V gene TRBV27; tentatively, D is TRBD2 (5 bases). The CDR3 totals 13 residues. The V end was cut by 10 bases, the J end by 2 bases, with 15 bases between. The germline gives CDR1 MNHEY, CDR2 SMNVEV (reference sequence). The CDR3 DNA is TGTGCCACGCGGACTGGCGCCACCTACGAGCAGTACTTC. It specifies CATRTGATYEQYF.

The CDR3 protein is CASRGGGSYNEQFF. CDR3 nucleotide sequence: TGTGCCAGCAGGGGCGGGGGAAGTTACAATGAGCAGTTCTTC. This chain uses TRBV2 with TRBJ2-1; TRBD2 agrees at 7 bases. The CDR3 covers 14 residues. The germline V gene has CDR1 SNHLY and CDR2 FYNNEI. The V and J ends lost 6 bases and 4 bases, in that order; junction bases with no gene match: 6.

In the case of this clone: This CDR3 is also generated by other DNA sequences in the sample. The V gene is TRBV19, the J gene TRBJ1-1, with D unresolved. Trimming removed 6 bases at V and 0 bases at J, with 8 bases between. Germline assignment: CDR1 LNHDA and CDR2 SQIVND (reference sequence). The CDR3 has 13 residues. CDR3 amino acids: CASSLSLNTEAFF. The CDR3 nucleotides read TGTGCCAGTAGCCTAAGTCTGAACACTGAAGCTTTCTTT.

CDR3 nucleotide sequence: TGTGCCAGTAAAGAGCTAGCCCATCTAGATACGCAGTATTTT. Residues: CASKELAHLDTQYF. The chain recombines TRBV19 with TRBJ2-3; D perhaps matches TRBD2 (5 bases). The CDR3 runs 14 residues. V lost 7 bases, J lost 5 bases, and 16 bases lay in between. Germline lookup yields CDR1 LNHDA and CDR2 SQIVND (reference sequence).

The chain has TRBV7-8 and TRBJ2-5; D gene ambiguous. Germline V gives CDR1 SGHVS, CDR2 FQNEAQ. V gave up 5 bases and J gave up 1 base, with 11 bases separating them. The CDR3 loop spans 14 amino acids. CDR3: CASSRNPVQETQYF. The CDR3 DNA follows: TGTGCCAGCAGCCGCAACCCGGTCCAAGAGACCCAGTACTTC.

In DNA, the CDR3 is TGTGCCAGCAGCCAAGCAGCGACTAGCGGGGGGGCGGATACGCAGTATTTT. It translates to CASSQAATSGGADTQYF. The chain uses TRBV4-2 and TRBJ2-3; 14 positions match TRBD2. With V trimmed by 1 base and J by 6 bases, 6 bases remained unmatched. There are 17 residues in the CDR3. CDR1 is LGHNA and CDR2 is YNFKEQ in the germline V gene.

As concerns this clone: A read error may account for a junction end that differs from germline. The CDR3 bases are TGTGCCAGCAGCTGGAGGACGTGG. This translates into CASSWRTW. The rearrangement joins TRBV7-2 to TRBJ2-3; D might be TRBD2 (5 bases). The CDR3 contains 8 residues. Germline V gene sequence: CDR1 SGHTA, CDR2 FQGNSA.

The V and J genes are TRBV4-2 and TRBJ2-2; tentatively, D is TRBD2 (6 bases). Deletions cut 6 bases from V and 3 bases from J, with 20 bases between. Germline CDR1 reads LGHNA; CDR2 reads YNFKEQ. The CDR3 covers 17 residues. The CDR3 DNA reads as TGTGCCAGCAGGGTTTCCGGGGGTAGGTCGTACACCGGGGAGCTGTTTTTT. Protein sequence: CASRVSGGRSYTGELFF.

The V call is TRBV29-1, the J call TRBJ2-2; TRBD1 matches 9 bases. The CDR3 is 14 residues long. CDR1 is SQVTM and CDR2 is ANQGSEA in the germline V gene. The V segment lost 5 bases and the J segment 2 bases; nucleotides outside the gene matches: 3. CDR3 DNA sequence: TGCAGCGTTCCGGGACAGGGAAACACCGGGGAGCTGTTTTTT. Protein sequence: CSVPGQGNTGELFF.

The chain combines TRBV5-6 with TRBJ2-7; D possibly corresponds to TRBD2 (7 bases). V lost 1 base and J lost 4, with 15 bases in between. The V gene's germline CDR1 is SGHDT and CDR2 YYEEEE. The CDR3 is made up of 15 amino acids. The CDR3 nucleotides read TGTGCCAGCAGCTTGAGGGGGGGCGGTTCGTACGAGCAGTACTTC. This sequence encodes CASSLRGGGSYEQYF.

V is TRBV5-1 and J is TRBJ2-7; tentatively, D is TRBD1 (5 bases). The germline V gene has CDR1 SGHRS and CDR2 YFSETQ. The CDR3 contains 14 residues. Trimming stripped 0 bases from V and 1 base from J, with 8 bases between. CDR3 nucleotides: TGCGCCAGCAGCTTGGGACAGAAGTCCTACGAGCAGTACTTC. Protein sequence: CASSLGQKSYEQYF. The full variable domain, in which reference TRBV5-1 and TRBJ2-7 provide the parts outside the CDR3, is KAGVTQTPRYLIKTRGQQVTLSCSPISGHRSVSWYQQTPGQGLQFLFEYFSETQRNKGNFPGRFSGRQFSNSRSEMNVSTLELGDSALYLCASSLGQKSYEQYFGPGTRLTVT.